Shown below are 4 T cell receptor beta chains from a single sample sequenced in a study of blood T cell repertoires in COVID-19. Assay: immunoSEQ multiplex PCR; the TCRdb copy retains only in-frame clones and omits some. The sample records more than 150,000 clones, more than 75% being singletons. The source material was peripheral blood. Every receptor here comes from a middle-aged man with active or convalescent COVID-19.

J is TRBJ2-7 and V is TRBV5-4, with 9 bases aligning to TRBD1. The CDR3 spans 14 residues. V shed 3 bases, J shed 2 bases, and the junction held 3 bases outside the gene matches. Germline loops: CDR1 SGHNT, CDR2 YYREEE (reference sequence). CDR3 DNA: TGTGCCAGCAGCTCAACAGGGGGCACCTACGAGCAGTACTTC. Residues: CASSSTGGTYEQYF.

The V call is TRBV4-1, the J call TRBJ1-1; 7 bases fit TRBD1. The CDR3 sequence is 15 residues long. Germline CDR1 is MGHRA and CDR2 is YSYEKL. With 4 bases clipped from V and 1 base from J, the junction kept 6 bases outside the gene matches. The CDR3 sequence: CASSRDSDSNTEAFF. The CDR3 DNA is TGCGCCAGCAGCCGGGACAGCGACTCGAACACTGAAGCTTTCTTT.

The genes are TRBV5-4 and TRBJ2-1; TRBD1 is a possible D gene (5 bases). Germline CDR1 reads SGHNT; CDR2 reads YYREEE (reference sequence). CDR3 length: 14 residues. Deletions cut 3 bases from V and 5 bases from J, with 12 bases between. CDR3 protein: CASSSGFKNNEQFF. The DNA for the CDR3 is TGTGCCAGCAGCTCAGGGTTCAAGAACAATGAGCAGTTCTTC. Variable domain in full (rest from reference TRBV5-4 and TRBJ2-1): ETGVTQSPTHLIKTRGQQVTLRCSSQSGHNTVSWYQQALGQGPQFIFQYYREEENGRGNFPPRFSGLQFPNYSSELNVNALELDDSALYLCASSSGFKNNEQFFGPGTRLTVL.

The V call is TRBV30, the J call TRBJ2-2, with 7 bases matching TRBD2. The CDR3 is 12 amino acids. J was trimmed by 5 bases and V by 6 bases; bases with no gene match: 3. Germline V gene sequence: CDR1 GTSNPN, CDR2 SVGIG (reference sequence). CDR3 in DNA: TGTGCCTGTTACGGGGGGACCGGGGAGCTGTTTTTT. It specifies CACYGGTGELFF.